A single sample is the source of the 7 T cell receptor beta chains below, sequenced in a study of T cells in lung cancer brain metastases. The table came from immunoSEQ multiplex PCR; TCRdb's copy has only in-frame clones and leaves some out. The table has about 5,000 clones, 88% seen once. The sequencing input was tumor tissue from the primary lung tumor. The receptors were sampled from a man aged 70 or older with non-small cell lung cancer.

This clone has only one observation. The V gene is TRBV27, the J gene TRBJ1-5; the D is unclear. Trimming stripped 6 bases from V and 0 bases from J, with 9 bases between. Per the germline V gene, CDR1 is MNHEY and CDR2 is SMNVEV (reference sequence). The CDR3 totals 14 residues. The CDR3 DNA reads TGTGCCAGCAGCGAAAGTTATAGCAATCAGCCCCAGCATTTT. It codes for CASSESYSNQPQHF.

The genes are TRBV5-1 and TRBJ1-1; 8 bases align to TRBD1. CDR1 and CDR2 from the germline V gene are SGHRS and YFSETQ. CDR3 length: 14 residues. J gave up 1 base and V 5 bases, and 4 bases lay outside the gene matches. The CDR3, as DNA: TGCGCCAGCAGTGGACAGGGCTCGAACACTGAAGCTTTCTTT. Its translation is CASSGQGSNTEAFF.

The CDR3, as DNA: TGTGCCTGGAGCCAAACAGGGTACACCGGGGAGCTGTTTTTT. Amino acids: CAWSQTGYTGELFF. The rearrangement joins TRBV30 to TRBJ2-2, with D maybe TRBD1 (6 bases). Trimming removed 3 bases from V and 3 bases from J, with 11 bases in between. Germline CDR1 is GTSNPN and CDR2 is SVGIG (reference sequence). The CDR3 totals 14 residues.

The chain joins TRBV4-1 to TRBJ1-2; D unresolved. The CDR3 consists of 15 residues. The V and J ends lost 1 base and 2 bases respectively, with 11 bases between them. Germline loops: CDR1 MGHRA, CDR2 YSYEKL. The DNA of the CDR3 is TGCGCCAGCAGCCAAGGATTCGCAGAGAACTATGGCTACACCTTC. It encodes CASSQGFAENYGYTF.

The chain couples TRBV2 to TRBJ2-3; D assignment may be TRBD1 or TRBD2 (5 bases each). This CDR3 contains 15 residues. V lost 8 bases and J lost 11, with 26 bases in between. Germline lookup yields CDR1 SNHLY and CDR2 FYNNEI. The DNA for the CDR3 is TGTGCCAGCTTCCTCCTCCCGGGGCCTAGCCCCGTGCAGTATTTT. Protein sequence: CASFLLPGPSPVQYF.

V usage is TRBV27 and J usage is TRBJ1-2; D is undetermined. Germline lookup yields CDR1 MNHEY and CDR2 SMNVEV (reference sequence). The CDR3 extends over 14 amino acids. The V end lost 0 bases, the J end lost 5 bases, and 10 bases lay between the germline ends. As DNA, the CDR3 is TGTGCCAGCAGTTTATCCACGGGGTTGTATGGCTACACCTTC. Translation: CASSLSTGLYGYTF.

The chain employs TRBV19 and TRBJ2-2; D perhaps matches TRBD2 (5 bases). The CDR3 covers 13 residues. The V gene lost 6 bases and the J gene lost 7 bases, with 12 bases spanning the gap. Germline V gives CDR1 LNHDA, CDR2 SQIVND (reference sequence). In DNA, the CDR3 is TGTGCCAGTAGGCGAGGGTTTAGCGGGGAGCTGTTTTTT. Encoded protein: CASRRGFSGELFF.